Reported below is one TCR beta chain. The CDR3 has 15 residues. CDR1 is KGHSH and CDR2 is LQKENI in the germline V gene. V gave up 3 bases and J gave up 1 base, with 11 bases separating them. The data were taken from a study of control samples from healthy donors and cancer patients. Here immunoSEQ multiplex PCR was the method, and the copy in TCRdb shows in-frame clones only, minus some. The sample yields approximately 170,000 clones, around 93% seen once. The sequence was collected from a woman aged 55-70 years in good health. Sequencing was performed on blood. The genes are TRBV18 and TRBJ2-3; D unresolved. The CDR3 is CASSPSPTRTDTQYF. The CDR3 DNA is TGTGCCAGCTCACCGTCCCCGACTCGCACAGATACGCAGTATTTT. The full variable domain, in which reference TRBV18 and TRBJ2-3 provide the parts outside the CDR3, is NAGVMQNPRHLVRRRGQEARLRCSPMKGHSHVYWYRQLPEEGLKFMVYLQKENIIDESGMPKERFSAEFPKEGPSILRIQQVVRGDSAAYFCASSPSPTRTDTQYFGPGTRLTVL.